Shown below are 5 T cell receptor beta chains from a single sample sequenced in a study of PD-L1 blockade in urothelial cancer. TCRdb's copy holds only in-frame clones and misses some; the assay was immunoSEQ multiplex PCR. This sample has roughly 100,000 clones; around 78% occur once, and the top ten carry 8.4%. Time point indicated: peripheral blood 6 weeks after treatment start. Here the sequenced sample was PBMCs, taken around atezolizumab (anti-PD-L1) treatment. The receptors derive from an older man with urothelial cancer.

V usage is TRBV2 and J usage is TRBJ2-1; D might be TRBD2 (6 bases). This CDR3 has 15 residues. Looked up from germline, CDR1 is SNHLY and CDR2 is FYNNEI. Trimming took off 4 bases at V and 4 bases at J, with 14 bases between the two ends. The CDR3 loop is CASSALGGVYNEQFF. In nucleotides, the CDR3 is TGTGCCAGCAGTGCCCTGGGCGGGGTTTACAATGAGCAGTTCTTC.

This sequence joins TRBV5-1 and TRBJ2-3; D is uncertain. V lost 3 bases to trimming and J lost 2 bases, with 7 bases between them. This CDR3 comprises 13 residues. Germline V CDR1 and CDR2: SGHRS, YFSETQ. The CDR3 loop is CASSSFLTDTQYF. The CDR3 nucleotides are TGCGCCAGCAGCTCCTTCCTCACAGATACGCAGTATTTT.

This clone was found a few times. The V gene is TRBV7-9, the J gene TRBJ1-1; D is unresolved. The ends were cut back, 4 bases at V and 4 bases at J, with 10 bases in the middle. The germline V gene has CDR1 SEHNR and CDR2 FQNEAQ (reference sequence). There are 13 residues in the CDR3. In nucleotides, the CDR3 is TGTGCCAGCAGCTCAATCGGTGGCACTGAAGCTTTCTTT. The encoded protein is CASSSIGGTEAFF.

J is TRBJ2-2 and V is TRBV2, with 11 bases identical to TRBD1. The germline V gene encodes CDR1 SNHLY and CDR2 FYNNEI. The CDR3 runs 16 residues. J lost 7 bases, V lost 3 bases, and 7 bases had no gene match. CDR3: CASSDGGQGAVGELFF. CDR3 DNA: TGTGCCAGCAGTGATGGCGGACAGGGGGCTGTCGGGGAGCTGTTTTTT. The full variable domain, in which reference TRBV2 and TRBJ2-2 provide the parts outside the CDR3, is EPEVTQTPSHQVTQMGQEVILRCVPISNHLYFYWYRQILGQKVEFLVSFYNNEISEKSEIFDDQFSVERPDGSNFTLKIRSTKLEDSAMYFCASSDGGQGAVGELFFGEGSRLTVL.

The CDR3 coding sequence is TGCGCCAGCAGCACAGACAGAAACTATGGCTACACCTTC. As protein: CASSTDRNYGYTF. This chain uses TRBV5-1 with TRBJ1-2; D is perhaps TRBD1 (5 bases). CDR1 and CDR2 (germline): SGHRS, YFSETQ. The CDR3 contains 13 residues. Trimming stripped 4 bases from V and 2 bases from J, with 9 bases between.